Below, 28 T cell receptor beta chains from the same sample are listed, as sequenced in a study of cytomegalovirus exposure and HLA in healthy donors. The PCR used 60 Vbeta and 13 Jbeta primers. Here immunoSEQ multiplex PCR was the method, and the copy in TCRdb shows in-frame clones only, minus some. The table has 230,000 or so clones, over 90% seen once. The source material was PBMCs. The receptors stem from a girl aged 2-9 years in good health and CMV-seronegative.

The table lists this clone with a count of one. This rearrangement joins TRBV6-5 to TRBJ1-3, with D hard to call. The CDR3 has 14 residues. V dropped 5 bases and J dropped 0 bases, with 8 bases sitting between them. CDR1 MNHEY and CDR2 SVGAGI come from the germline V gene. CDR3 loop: CASSLSSSGNTIYF. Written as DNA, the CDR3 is TGTGCCAGCAGTCTCTCTTCCTCTGGAAACACCATATATTTT.

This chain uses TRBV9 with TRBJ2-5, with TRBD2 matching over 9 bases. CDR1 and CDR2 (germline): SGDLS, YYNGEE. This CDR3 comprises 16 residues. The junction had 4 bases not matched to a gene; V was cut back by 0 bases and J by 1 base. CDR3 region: CASSVGLAGIQETQYF. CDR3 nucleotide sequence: TGTGCCAGCAGCGTAGGGCTAGCGGGGATCCAAGAGACCCAGTACTTC.

This CDR3 is CAGYSGEYVGRYTF. The CDR3 region has the DNA TGTGCCGGTTACTCGGGAGAATACGTCGGTCGCTACACCTTC. The V gene is TRBV7-9, the J gene TRBJ1-2; D remains ambiguous. This CDR3 is built from 14 residues. V dropped 11 bases and J dropped 9 bases, with 25 bases sitting between them. CDR1 is SEHNR, CDR2 FQNEAQ, per germline (reference sequence).

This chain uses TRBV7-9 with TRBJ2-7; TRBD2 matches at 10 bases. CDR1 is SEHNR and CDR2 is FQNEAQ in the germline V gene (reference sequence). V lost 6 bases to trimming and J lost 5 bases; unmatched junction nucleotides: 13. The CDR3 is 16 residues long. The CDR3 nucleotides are TGTGCCAGCAGTTCACCCCAGCGGGAGGGCGGGCACGAGCAGTACTTC. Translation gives CASSSPQREGGHEQYF.

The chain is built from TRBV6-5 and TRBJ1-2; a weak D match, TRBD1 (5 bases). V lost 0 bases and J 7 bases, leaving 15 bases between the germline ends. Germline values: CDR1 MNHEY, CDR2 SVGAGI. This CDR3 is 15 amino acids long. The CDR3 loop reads CASSYSIRERSGYTF. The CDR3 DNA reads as TGTGCCAGCAGTTACTCGATCAGGGAAAGGAGTGGCTACACCTTC.

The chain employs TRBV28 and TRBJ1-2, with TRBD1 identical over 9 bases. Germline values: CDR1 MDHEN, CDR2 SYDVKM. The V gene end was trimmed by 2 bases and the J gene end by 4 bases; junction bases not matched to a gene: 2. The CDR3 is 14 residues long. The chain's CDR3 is CASSLTGGVYGYTF. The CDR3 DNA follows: TGTGCCAGCAGTTTAACAGGGGGCGTCTATGGCTACACCTTC.

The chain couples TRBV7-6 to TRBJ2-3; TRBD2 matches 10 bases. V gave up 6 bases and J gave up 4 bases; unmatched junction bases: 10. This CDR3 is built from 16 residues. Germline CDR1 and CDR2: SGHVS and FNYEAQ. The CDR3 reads CASSSRAGGLADTQYF. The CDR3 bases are TGTGCCAGCAGTTCGCGAGCGGGAGGGTTGGCAGATACGCAGTATTTT. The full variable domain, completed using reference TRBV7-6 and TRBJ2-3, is GAGVSQSPRYKVTKRGQDVALRCDPISGHVSLYWYRQALGQGPEFLTYFNYEAQQDKSGLPNDRFSAERPEGSISTLTIQRTEQRDSAMYRCASSSRAGGLADTQYFGPGTRLTVL.

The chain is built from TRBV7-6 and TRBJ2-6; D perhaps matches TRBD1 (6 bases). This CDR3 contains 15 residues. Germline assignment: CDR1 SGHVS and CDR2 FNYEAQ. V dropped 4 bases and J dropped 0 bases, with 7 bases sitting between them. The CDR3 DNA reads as TGTGCCAGCAGCTCGGACAGCTCTGGGGCCAACGTCCTGACTTTC. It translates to CASSSDSSGANVLTF.

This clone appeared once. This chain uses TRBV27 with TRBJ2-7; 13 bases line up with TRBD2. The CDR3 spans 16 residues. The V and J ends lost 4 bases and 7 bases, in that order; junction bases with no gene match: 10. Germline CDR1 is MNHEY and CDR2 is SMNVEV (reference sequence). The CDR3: CASSSYSGLAGREQYF. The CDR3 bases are TGTGCCAGCAGTTCCTACTCGGGACTAGCGGGGCGAGAGCAGTACTTC.

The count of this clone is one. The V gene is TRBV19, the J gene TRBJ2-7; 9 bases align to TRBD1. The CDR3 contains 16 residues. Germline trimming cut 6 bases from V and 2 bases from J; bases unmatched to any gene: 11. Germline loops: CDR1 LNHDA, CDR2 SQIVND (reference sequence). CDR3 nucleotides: TGTGCCAGTAGGACAAGCCCGGGACAGGGACCCTACGAGCAGTACTTC. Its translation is CASRTSPGQGPYEQYF.

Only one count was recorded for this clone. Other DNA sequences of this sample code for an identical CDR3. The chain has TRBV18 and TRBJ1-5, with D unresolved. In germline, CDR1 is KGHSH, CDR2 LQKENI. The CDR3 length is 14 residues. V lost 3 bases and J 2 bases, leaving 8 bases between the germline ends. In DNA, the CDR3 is TGTGCCAGCTCACCGGCGGGAGGCAATCAGCCCCAGCATTTT. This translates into CASSPAGGNQPQHF.

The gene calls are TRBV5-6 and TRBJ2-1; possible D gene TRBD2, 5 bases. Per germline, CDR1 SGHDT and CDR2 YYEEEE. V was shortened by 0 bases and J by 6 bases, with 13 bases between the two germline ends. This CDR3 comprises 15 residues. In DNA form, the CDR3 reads TGTGCCAGCAGCTTGGTCGGGGTCTATGGCAATGAGCAGTTCTTC. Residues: CASSLVGVYGNEQFF.

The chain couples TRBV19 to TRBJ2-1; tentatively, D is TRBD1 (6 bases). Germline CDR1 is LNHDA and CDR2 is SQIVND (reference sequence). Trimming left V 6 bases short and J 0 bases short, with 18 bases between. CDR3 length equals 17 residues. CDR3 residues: CASRGRGHKNSYNEQFF. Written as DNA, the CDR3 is TGTGCCAGTAGGGGTAGGGGACACAAGAACTCCTACAATGAGCAGTTCTTC.

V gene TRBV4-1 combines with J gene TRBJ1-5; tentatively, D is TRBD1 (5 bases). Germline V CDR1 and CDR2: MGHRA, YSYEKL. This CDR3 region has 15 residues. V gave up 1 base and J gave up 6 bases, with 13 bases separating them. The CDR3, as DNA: TGCGCCAGCAGCCAAGTGGAAGGGGCCTCTCAGCCCCAGCATTTT. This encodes CASSQVEGASQPQHF.

The CDR3 is CASSPHWQGTHEKLFF. The DNA for the CDR3 is TGTGCCAGCAGTCCGCACTGGCAGGGGACGCATGAAAAACTGTTTTTT. This rearrangement joins TRBV28 to TRBJ1-4; a possible D gene is TRBD1 (6 bases). The CDR3 contains 16 residues. Trimming pared 5 bases from V and 6 bases from J, leaving 19 bases between. CDR1 and CDR2 from the germline V gene are MDHEN and SYDVKM.

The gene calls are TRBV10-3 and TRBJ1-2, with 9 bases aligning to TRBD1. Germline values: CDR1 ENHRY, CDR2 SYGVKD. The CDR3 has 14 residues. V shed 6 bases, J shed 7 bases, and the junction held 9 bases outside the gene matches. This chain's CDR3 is CAISRTGEGFGYTF. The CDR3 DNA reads TGTGCCATCAGCCGGACAGGGGAAGGTTTTGGCTACACCTTC.

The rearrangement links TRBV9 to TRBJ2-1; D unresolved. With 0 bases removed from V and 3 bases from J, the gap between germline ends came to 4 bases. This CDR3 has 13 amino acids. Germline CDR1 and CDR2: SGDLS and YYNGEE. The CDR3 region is CASSVDIYNEQFF. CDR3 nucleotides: TGTGCCAGCAGCGTAGATATCTACAATGAGCAGTTCTTC.

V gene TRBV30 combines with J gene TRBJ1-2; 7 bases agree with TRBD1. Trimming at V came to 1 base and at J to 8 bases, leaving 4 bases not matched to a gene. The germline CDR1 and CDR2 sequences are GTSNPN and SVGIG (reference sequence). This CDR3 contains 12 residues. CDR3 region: CAWSEGAGGYTF. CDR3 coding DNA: TGTGCCTGGAGTGAGGGGGCAGGGGGCTACACCTTC.

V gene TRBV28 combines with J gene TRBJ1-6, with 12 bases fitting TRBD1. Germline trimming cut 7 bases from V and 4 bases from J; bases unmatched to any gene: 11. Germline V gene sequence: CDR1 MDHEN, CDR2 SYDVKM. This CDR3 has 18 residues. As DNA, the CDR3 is TGTGCCAGCAATCAAGGGACAGGGGGCGCGAGGTATAATTCACCCCTCCACTTT. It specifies CASNQGTGGARYNSPLHF.

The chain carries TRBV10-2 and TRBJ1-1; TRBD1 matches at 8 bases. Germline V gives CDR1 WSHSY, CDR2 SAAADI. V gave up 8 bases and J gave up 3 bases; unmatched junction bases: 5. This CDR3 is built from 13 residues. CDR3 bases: TGCGCCAGCCGACAGGGGTGGGACACTGAAGCTTTCTTT. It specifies CASRQGWDTEAFF.

CDR3 sequence: CASAGTISNQPQHF. The CDR3 DNA follows: TGTGCCAGCGCCGGGACAATTAGCAATCAGCCCCAGCATTTT. The chain recombines TRBV6-1 with TRBJ1-5; TRBD1 is a possible D gene (6 bases). The CDR3 runs to 14 residues. Germline V gene data show CDR1 as MNHNS and CDR2 as SASEGT. V was cut by 8 bases and J by 0 bases, with 11 bases left in between.

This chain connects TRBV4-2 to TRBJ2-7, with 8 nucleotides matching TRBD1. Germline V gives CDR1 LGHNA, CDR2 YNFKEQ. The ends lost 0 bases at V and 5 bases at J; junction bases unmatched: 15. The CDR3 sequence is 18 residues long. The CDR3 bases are TGTGCCAGCAGCCAAGATAAGGGGGGAACCAGGGGGCAACACGAGCAGTACTTC. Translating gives CASSQDKGGTRGQHEQYF.

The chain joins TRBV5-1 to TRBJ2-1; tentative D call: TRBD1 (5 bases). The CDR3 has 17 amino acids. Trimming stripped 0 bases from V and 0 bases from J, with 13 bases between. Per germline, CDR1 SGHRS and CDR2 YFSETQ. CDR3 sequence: CASSLAVRTSSYNEQFF. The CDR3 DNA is TGCGCCAGCAGCTTGGCCGTAAGGACAAGCTCCTACAATGAGCAGTTCTTC.

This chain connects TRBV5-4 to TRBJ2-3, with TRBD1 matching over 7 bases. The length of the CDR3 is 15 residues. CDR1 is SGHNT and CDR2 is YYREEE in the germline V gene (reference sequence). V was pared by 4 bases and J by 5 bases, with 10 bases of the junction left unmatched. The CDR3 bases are TGTGCCAGCAGCCCAGATCAGGGGGTGGGAGATACGCAGTATTTT. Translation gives CASSPDQGVGDTQYF.

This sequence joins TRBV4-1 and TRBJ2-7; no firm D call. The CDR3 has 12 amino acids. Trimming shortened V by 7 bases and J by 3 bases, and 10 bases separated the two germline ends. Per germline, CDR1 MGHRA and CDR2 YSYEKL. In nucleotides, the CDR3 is TGCGCCAGCACCCCCCCCCACTACGAGCAGTACTTC. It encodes CASTPPHYEQYF.

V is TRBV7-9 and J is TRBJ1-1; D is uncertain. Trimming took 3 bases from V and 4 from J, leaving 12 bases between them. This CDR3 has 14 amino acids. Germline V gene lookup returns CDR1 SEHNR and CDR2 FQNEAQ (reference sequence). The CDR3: CASSFSGSFTEAFF. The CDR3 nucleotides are TGTGCCAGCAGCTTTAGCGGCAGCTTCACTGAAGCTTTCTTT.

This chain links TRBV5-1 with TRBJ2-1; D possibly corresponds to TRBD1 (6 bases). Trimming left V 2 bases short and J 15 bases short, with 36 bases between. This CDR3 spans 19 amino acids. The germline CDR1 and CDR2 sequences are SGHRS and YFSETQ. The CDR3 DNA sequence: TGCGCCAGCAGCTTCGGGTCTTCGACCCCCATAGAAGGTTCGGACAGTCCGTTCTTC. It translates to CASSFGSSTPIEGSDSPFF.

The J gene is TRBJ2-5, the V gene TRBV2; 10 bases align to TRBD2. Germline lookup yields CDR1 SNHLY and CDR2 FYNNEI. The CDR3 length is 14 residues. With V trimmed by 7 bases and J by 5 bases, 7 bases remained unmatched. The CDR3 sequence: CASNLAGGHETQYF. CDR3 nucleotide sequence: TGTGCCAGCAATTTAGCGGGGGGTCATGAGACCCAGTACTTC.